The clone carrying this T cell receptor beta chain was observed many times. Antigen: not known. The CDR3 length is 14 residues. Trimming stripped 5 bases from V and 9 bases from J, with 19 bases between. Germline V gene sequence: CDR1 SGHAT, CDR2 FQNNGV. This entry is derived from a study of T cells in Graves' hyperthyroidism and ophthalmopathy. About the study: At the time of initial diagnosis and before any treatment, peripheral blood was collected.

Notes on the study in general: Ophthalmopathy and stable hyperthyroidism were separated by a 13 V-J model. Blood also carried most thyroid clonotypes expanded above 0.001.

Amplified TCR beta CDR3 regions came from RNA transcripts. First-round RT-PCR targeting the TCR CDR3 was performed with the HTBI primer set. TCRdb called the multiplex PCR reads again in MiXCR, with one record for every CDR3 protein. The data hold around 290,000 distinct CDR3 sequences, with approximately 15% observed a single time. Ophthalmopathy patients showed a Clinical Activity Score of at least 3, NOSPECS grade of at least 4 and duration under 3 months. Sequencing used blood. J is TRBJ2-5 and V is TRBV11-2; D is possibly TRBD1 (5 bases). This TCR came from a woman aged 55-69 years with Graves' ophthalmopathy. Here the CDR3 reads CASSQNRHSMAQYF. In DNA, the CDR3 is TGTGCCAGCAGCCAGAACAGGCATTCGATGGCCCAGTACTTC.